Detailed here is one T cell receptor beta chain. This clonotype came up many times. No cognate antigen has been identified for it. The record has no base qualities; no much larger clone is one base away. The roughly 37 donors, aged about 6 to 100 years, were systemically healthy Caucasian individuals from Russia. Each donor gave ten milliliters of peripheral blood, drawn into EDTA-treated Vacutainer tubes. Ficoll-Paque density-gradient centrifugation was used to isolate PBMCs, with at least 6 million obtained per sample. Total RNA was extracted from PBMCs with Trizol reagent, with at least 6 micrograms obtained per sample. For every donor, an aliquot of PBMCs went through flow cytometry to measure the percentages of naive CD45RAhigh/CD27high T cells. The sample comes from a study of blood T cells in healthy people across ages (dated by TCRdb to the mid-2010s). Concerning the study at large: In model experiments, roughly one uniquely barcoded TCR beta cDNA molecule per two T cells was captured by template switching. Age-related changes in TCR beta repertoire diversity were measured in the study by deep sequencing normalized with unique cDNA molecular identifiers. The donors were split into four age groups: young (average about 15 years), middle-aged (around 37), aged (more than 60) and long-lived (under 85). Using the same blood draw, the study looked at two additional independent replicas of 1 million unique cDNA reads for two donors, one aged 18 to 30 and the other aged 80 or older. Broader findings and caveats from the paper: Observed TCR beta diversity per million T cells fell roughly linearly with age, and a significant reduction was already apparent by age roughly 41. The long-lived group showed more naive CD4+ T cells, fewer expanded clones and increased TCR diversity than the aged group, suggesting age selection. Donor CMV infection status was unknown, potentially confounding age-related changes in expanded clonotypes. Total diversity estimates from one million sequenced T cells were considered lower bounds and underestimates. Observed TCR beta diversity correlated strongly with the percentage of naive T cells measured by flow cytometry. Conclusive comparison of naive and antigen-experienced compartments was prevented by the profiling of bulk unsorted PBMCs.

Counted from cysteine to phenylalanine, this CDR3 has 15 amino acids. Just the 45-base CDR3 DNA is kept, in frame starting at base 1. V loses 5 bases at its end and J loses 0 bases; junction bases beyond the gene matches: 6. The protocol used for the library was 5' RACE. The sequencer listed for this sample is Illumina HiSeq 2500. A second PCR of about 6 to 12 cycles was performed with a sample-barcoded 5' primer and a J-beta primer mix. A unique molecular identifier was introduced onto each TCR beta cDNA molecule by a template-switch 5' adaptor carrying 12 random nucleotides. Each sample yielded at least 3 million CDR3-containing paired-end reads. The Mint cDNA synthesis kit, primed by a TRBC-specific oligonucleotide, was used to synthesize first-strand cDNA from all RNA. Following uracil-DNA glycosylase treatment, all cDNA underwent a first 18-cycle PCR with the universal primers M1SS and BC2_uni_R. On the study's bioinformatics: Normalization of each sample was performed by random selection of 1 million high-quality reads, each carrying a distinct molecular identifier. Reads with shared molecular identifiers were discarded instead of being binned into consensus sequences. MiTCR, with a Q25 quality threshold and the strictest error-elimination algorithm, was used for CDR3 identification, clonotype clustering and error correction. A nonparametric unseen species model with Euler transformation was used to estimate lower-bound total TCR beta diversity. TCRdb reanalyzed the raw reads on its own, using fastp at Q25 for trimming and MiXCR for clone calling, and kept in-frame beta chains. CDR3 protein duplicates are merged, each entry listing the most common genes and DNA. The V and J calls reflect TCRdb's pipeline rather than the authors' work. Present in this sample are about 930,000 distinct CDR3 sequences, about 28% of which were seen just once. 10% to 13% of the sample rests with the top ten.

This same sample was also part of a study on T cells of mothers and their children. As the second publication notes: Nine systemically healthy Caucasian individuals served as donors, namely three mothers together with their six children. cDNA synthesis consumed the entire amount of extracted RNA, loaded at approximately 1.6 ug RNA in each 15 ul reaction. In the second PCR, the M1S primer introduced both the sample barcodes and 2-4 random nucleotides. Over 8 million TCR beta CDR3 reads came from each mother, compared with some 3.1 million reads from each child. Thymic selection similarly shapes TCR recombination output in related and unrelated pairs, with minor effect from inherited differences. Related mother-child pairs always showed normalized repertoire overlap that was slightly higher than in unrelated mother-child pairs, though the difference was never significant. With a sensitivity of about 100 clones per million clonotypes, no persistent microchimeric T cell clones were detected. In the study, deep NGS was used to compare the TCR beta repertoires of mothers and children, and features distinguishing related mother-child pairs from unrelated individuals were sought. The mean age was 40 +/- 4 years for the mothers and around 10 +/- 4 years for the children. After adapter ligation with NEBNext reagents, the libraries were sequenced on Illumina HiSeq 2000 with 100+100 nt paired-end reads. To prevent cross-contamination, the mother and child libraries were prepared a month apart and were sequenced in separate runs. Each donor had between roughly 500,000 and 2,200,000 distinct TCR beta clonotypes identified. Naive TCR beta clonotypes were estimated from low-frequency clonotypes matched to each donor's FACS-determined naive share, without sorting.

The rearrangement combines TRBV12-3 or TRBV12-4 with TRBJ2-5, and TRBD1 aligns with 7 junction nucleotides. This receptor was identified in a woman between 35 and 50 years old in good health. The sequencing input was blood. In nucleotide form, the sequence is TGTGCCAGCAGTAATGGACAGGCCTACCAAGAGACCCAGTACTTC. The resulting protein is CASSNGQAYQETQYF.